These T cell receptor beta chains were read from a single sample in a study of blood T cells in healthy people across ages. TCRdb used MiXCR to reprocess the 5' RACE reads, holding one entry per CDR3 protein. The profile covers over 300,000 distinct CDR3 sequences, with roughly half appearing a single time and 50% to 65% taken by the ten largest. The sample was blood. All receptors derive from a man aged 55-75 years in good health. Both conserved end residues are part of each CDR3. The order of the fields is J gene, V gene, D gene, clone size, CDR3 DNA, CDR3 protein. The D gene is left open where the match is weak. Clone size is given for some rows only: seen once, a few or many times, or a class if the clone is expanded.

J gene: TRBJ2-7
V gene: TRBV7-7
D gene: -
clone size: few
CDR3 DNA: TGTGCTAGCAGCTTAGCGCGGTGGGGAGAGCAGTACTTC
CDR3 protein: CASSLARWGEQYF

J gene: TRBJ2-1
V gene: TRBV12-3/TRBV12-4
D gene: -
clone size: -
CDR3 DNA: TGTGCCTGCAGACTTGGGACACAGACCTACAATGAGCAGTTCTTC
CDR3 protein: CACRLGTQTYNEQFF

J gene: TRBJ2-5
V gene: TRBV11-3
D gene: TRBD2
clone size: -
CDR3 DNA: TGTGCCAGCAGCCTGGGACTAGCGGGAGTAGGCGAGACCCAGTACTTC
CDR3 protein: CASSLGLAGVGETQYF

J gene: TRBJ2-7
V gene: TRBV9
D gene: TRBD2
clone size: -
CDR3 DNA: TGTGCCAGCAGCGCTCCCCCGGGACTAGTAAGCGAGCAGTACTTC
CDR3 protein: CASSAPPGLVSEQYF

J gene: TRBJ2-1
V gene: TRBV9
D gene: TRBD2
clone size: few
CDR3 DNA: TGTGCCAGCAGCGCGGCCGGGACTAGCGGGTTTGAGCAGTTCTTC
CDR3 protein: CASSAAGTSGFEQFF

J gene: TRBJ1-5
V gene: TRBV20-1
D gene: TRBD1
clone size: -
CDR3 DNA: TGCAGTGCTGGGAAACAGGGGGCTCAGCCCCAGCATTTT
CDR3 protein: CSAGKQGAQPQHF

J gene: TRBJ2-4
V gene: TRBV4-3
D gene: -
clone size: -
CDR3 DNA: TGCGCCAGCAGCCAAGGGACTTTAGCCAAAAACATTCAGTACTTC
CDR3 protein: CASSQGTLAKNIQYF

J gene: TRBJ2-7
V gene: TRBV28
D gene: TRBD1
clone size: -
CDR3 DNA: TGTGCCAGCAGTTCCCCGGACAGGACGTTTTCCTACGAGCAGTACTTC
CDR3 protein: CASSSPDRTFSYEQYF

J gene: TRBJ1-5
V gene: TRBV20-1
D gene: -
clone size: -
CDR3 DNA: TGCAGTGCTAGAGAAAGGGGTGTTCAGCCCCAGCATTTT
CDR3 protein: CSARERGVQPQHF

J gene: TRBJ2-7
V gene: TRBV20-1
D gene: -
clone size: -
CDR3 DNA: TGCAGTGCTCCCCCAACCCTGACTGTCTTCAATGAGCAGTACTTC
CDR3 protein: CSAPPTLTVFNEQYF

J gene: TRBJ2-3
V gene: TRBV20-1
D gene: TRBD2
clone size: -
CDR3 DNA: TGCAGTGCTAGTGGGACTAGCGGCACAGATACGCAGTATTTT
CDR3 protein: CSASGTSGTDTQYF

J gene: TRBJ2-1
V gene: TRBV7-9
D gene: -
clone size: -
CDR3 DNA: TGTGCCAGCAGCTTACCCGCTAAGGGGGTGAATGAGCAGTTCTTC
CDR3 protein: CASSLPAKGVNEQFF

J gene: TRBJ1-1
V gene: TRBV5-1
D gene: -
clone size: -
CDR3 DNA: TGCGCCAGCAGCTGGACAAGGGACACTGAAGCTTTCTTT
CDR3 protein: CASSWTRDTEAFF

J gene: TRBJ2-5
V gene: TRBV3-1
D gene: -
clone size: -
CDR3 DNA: TGTGCCAGCAGCCGACTAGGCCCTCAAGAGACCCAGTACTTC
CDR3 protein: CASSRLGPQETQYF

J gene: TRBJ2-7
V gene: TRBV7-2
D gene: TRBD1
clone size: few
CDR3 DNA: TGTGCCAGCAGTCAAAGGGTGGGGACAGGGGGCTACGAGCAGTACTTC
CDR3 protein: CASSQRVGTGGYEQYF

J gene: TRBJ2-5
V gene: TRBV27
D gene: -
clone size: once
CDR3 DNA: TGTGCCAGCAGTTTAAGGGGGAGCAATGAGCAGTACTTC
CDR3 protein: CASSLRGSNEQYF

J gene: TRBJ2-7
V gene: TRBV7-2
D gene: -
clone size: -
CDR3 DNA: TGTGCCAGCGCTGTAGAGGCCGGCTCCTACGAGCAGTACTTC
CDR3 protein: CASAVEAGSYEQYF

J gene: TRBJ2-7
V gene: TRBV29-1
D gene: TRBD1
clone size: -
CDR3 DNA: TGCAGCGTTGGTGTCAAGGGCTGGGACAGCTCCTACGAGCAGTACTTC
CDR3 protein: CSVGVKGWDSSYEQYF

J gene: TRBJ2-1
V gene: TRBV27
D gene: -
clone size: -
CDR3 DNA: TGTGCCAGCAGTTTGGCTAGCCTGAATGAGCAGTTCTTC
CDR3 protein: CASSLASLNEQFF

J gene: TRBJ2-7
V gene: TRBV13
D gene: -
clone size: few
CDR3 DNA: TGTGCCAGCACCAAAACAAGGGACGCCTACGAGCAGTACTTC
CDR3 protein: CASTKTRDAYEQYF

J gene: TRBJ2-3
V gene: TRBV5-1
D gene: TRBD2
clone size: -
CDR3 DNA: TGCGCCAGCAGCCCTTTCACTAGCGAAACGCAGTATTTT
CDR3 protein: CASSPFTSETQYF

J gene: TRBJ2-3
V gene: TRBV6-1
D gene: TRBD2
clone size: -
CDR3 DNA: TGTGCCAGCAGTCCCGGGACTAGCGGGAGTCGGGCAGATACGCAGTATTTT
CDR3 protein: CASSPGTSGSRADTQYF

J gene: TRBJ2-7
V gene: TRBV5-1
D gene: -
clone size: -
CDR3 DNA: TGCGCCAGCAGCTTGGAGCCTCGCCAATACGAGCAGTACTTC
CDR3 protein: CASSLEPRQYEQYF

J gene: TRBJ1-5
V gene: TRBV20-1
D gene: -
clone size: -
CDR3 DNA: TGCAGTGCTAGGACGGGCTATAGCAATCAGCCCCAGCATTTT
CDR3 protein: CSARTGYSNQPQHF

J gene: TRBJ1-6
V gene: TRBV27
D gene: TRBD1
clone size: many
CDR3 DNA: TGTGCCAGCAGTTCCAGGACAGGGCAGGTTTCACCCCTCCACTTT
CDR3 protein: CASSSRTGQVSPLHF

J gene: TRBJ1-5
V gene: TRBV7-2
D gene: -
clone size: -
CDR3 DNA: TGTGCCAGCAGCCAAGCCCTTCCTGGGCAGCCCCAGCATTTT
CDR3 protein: CASSQALPGQPQHF

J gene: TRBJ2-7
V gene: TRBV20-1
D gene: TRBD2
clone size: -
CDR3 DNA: TGCAGTGCTAGAGAGGCGTCTTTAGCGGGAGGCGAGCAGTACTTC
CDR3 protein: CSAREASLAGGEQYF

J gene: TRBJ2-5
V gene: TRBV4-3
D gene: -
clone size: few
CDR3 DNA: TGCGCCAGCAGCCAAGTTGCGGCAGGCGGGACCCAGTACTTC
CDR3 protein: CASSQVAAGGTQYF

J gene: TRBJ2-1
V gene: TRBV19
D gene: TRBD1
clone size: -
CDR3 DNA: TGTGCCAGTACTTACTACCGGGACAGCAATGAGCAGTTCTTC
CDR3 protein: CASTYYRDSNEQFF

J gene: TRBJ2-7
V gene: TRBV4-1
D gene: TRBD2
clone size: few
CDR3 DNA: TGCGCCAGCAGCCAAGAGGTAGCGGGACGATACGAGCAGTACTTC
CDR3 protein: CASSQEVAGRYEQYF

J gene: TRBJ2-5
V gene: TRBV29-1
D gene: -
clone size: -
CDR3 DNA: TGCAGCGTGCCCCGTTGGGGACAAGAGACCCAGTACTTC
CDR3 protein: CSVPRWGQETQYF

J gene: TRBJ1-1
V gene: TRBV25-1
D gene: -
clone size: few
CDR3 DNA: TGTGCCAGCAGTCTAGGGGGGCGGACTGAAGCTTTCTTT
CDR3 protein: CASSLGGRTEAFF

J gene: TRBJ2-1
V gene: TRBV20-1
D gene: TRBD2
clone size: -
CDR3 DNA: TGCAGTGCCAACCTAGCGGGAGTGGGCAATGAGCAGTTCTTC
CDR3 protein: CSANLAGVGNEQFF

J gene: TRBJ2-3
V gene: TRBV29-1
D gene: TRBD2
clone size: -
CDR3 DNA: TGCAGCGTTATAGCGGGGTTCACAGATACGCAGTATTTT
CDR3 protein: CSVIAGFTDTQYF

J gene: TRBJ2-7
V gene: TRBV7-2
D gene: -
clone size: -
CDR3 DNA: TGTGCCAGCAGCTTAGTAGTCAATGAGCAGTACTTC
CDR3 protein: CASSLVVNEQYF

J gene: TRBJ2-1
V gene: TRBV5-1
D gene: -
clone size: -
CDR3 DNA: TGCGCCAGCAGCTTAGGGACTCAGTCCTACAATGAGCAGTTCTTC
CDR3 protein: CASSLGTQSYNEQFF

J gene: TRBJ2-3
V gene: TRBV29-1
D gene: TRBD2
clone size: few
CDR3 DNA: TGCAGCGTCTCGGAAAACGCGGGGGGCTGGGGGACAGATACGCAGTATTTT
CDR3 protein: CSVSENAGGWGTDTQYF

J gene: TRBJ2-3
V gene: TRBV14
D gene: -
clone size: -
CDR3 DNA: TGTGCCAGCAGCCAAGATGGTCTATCTGCGCAGTATTTT
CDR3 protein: CASSQDGLSAQYF

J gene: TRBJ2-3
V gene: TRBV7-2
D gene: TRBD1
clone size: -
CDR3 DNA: TGTGCCAGCAGCGTCGGACAGGGTACGCAGTATTTT
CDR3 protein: CASSVGQGTQYF

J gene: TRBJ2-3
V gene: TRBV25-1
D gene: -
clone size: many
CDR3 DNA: TGTGCCAGCAGTCCGGGCCCAGATACGCAGTATTTT
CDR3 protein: CASSPGPDTQYF

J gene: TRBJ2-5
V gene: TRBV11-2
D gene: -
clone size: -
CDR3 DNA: TGTGCCAGCAGCGTTAGCAGGAATAGGGAGACCCAGTACTTC
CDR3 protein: CASSVSRNRETQYF

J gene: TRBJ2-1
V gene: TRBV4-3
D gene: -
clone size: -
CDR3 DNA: TGCGCCAGCAGCCAAGAGGACAGCAATGAGCAGTTCTTC
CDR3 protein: CASSQEDSNEQFF

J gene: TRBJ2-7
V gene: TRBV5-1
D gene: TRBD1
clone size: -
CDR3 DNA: TGCGCCAGCAGACTTGCCGGGACAGTATACGAGCAGTACTTC
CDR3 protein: CASRLAGTVYEQYF

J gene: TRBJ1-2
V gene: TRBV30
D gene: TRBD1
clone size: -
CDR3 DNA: TGTGCCTGGACCCTGGACAGGGGAGACTACACCTTC
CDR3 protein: CAWTLDRGDYTF

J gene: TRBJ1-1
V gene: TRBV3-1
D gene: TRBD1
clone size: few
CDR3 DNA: TGTGCCAGCAGCCTGAGACAGGGAAGAGGAAGTTCTGAAGCTTTCTTT
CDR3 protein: CASSLRQGRGSSEAFF

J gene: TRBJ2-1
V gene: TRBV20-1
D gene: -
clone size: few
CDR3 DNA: TGCAGTGCAACGTATAAGAATGAGCAGTTCTTC
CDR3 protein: CSATYKNEQFF

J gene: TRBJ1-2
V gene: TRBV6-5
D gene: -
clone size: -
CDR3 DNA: TGTGCCAGCCGTGGGGGGAGCGGGAACTATGGCTACACCTTC
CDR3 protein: CASRGGSGNYGYTF

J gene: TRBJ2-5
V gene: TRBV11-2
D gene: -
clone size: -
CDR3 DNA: TGTGCCAGCAGTTCGGGACACTGGGAGACCCAGTACTTC
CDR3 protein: CASSSGHWETQYF

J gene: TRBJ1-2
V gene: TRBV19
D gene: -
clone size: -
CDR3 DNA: TGTGCCAGTAGTGCGGGCCTTAGGTATGGCTACACCTTC
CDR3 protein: CASSAGLRYGYTF

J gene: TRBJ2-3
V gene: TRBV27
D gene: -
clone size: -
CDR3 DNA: TGTGCCAGCAGTTCCCTACTGGACTACACAGATACGCAGTATTTT
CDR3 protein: CASSSLLDYTDTQYF

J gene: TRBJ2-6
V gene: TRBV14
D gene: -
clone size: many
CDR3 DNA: TGTGCCAGCAGACTGGGGGCCACTGGGGCCAACGTCCTGACTTTC
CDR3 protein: CASRLGATGANVLTF

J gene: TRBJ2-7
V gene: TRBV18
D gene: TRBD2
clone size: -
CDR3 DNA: TGTGCCAGCTCCCCTAGCGGAAACCTCTACGAGCAGTACTTC
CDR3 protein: CASSPSGNLYEQYF

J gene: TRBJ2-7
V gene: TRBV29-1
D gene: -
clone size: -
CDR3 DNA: TGCAGCGTTGGGGACGGCCTAGGTCGGGAGCAGTACTTC
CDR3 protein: CSVGDGLGREQYF

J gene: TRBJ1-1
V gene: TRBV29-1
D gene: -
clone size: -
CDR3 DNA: TGCAGCGTTGAACAGGGCGTTGGCACTGAAGCTTTCTTT
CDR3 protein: CSVEQGVGTEAFF

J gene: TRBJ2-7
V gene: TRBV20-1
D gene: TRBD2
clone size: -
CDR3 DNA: TGCAGTGCTAGGAAACCACTTACTAGCGGGAGGGCCTCTTACGAGCAGTACTTC
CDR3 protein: CSARKPLTSGRASYEQYF

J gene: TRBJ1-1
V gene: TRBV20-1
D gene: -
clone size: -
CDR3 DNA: TGCAGTGCTAGAGATCCCGCAGGGCCCACTGAAGCTTTCTTT
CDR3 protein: CSARDPAGPTEAFF